Listed here are 13 T cell receptor beta chains from one sample, sequenced in a study of blood T cell repertoires in COVID-19. TCRdb keeps only in-frame clones here, not all; method: immunoSEQ multiplex PCR. The data show approximately 360,000 clones, 89% seen once. Material: peripheral blood. These receptors originate from a man aged 35 to 55 with acute or convalescent COVID-19.

This clone appeared once. The chain recombines TRBV5-1 with TRBJ1-4; weak D call: TRBD1 (5 bases). Germline V gene sequence: CDR1 SGHRS, CDR2 YFSETQ. The CDR3 extends over 16 amino acids. V gave up 6 bases and J gave up 6 bases, with 21 bases separating them. Here the CDR3 DNA reads TGCGCCAGCATGATTAGAAACAGGACAAGCTATGAAAAACTGTTTTTT. This codes for CASMIRNRTSYEKLFF.

The chain employs TRBV28 and TRBJ2-1; D is perhaps TRBD1 (5 bases). Deletions cut 4 bases from V and 0 bases from J, with 16 bases between. Germline CDR1 and CDR2: MDHEN and SYDVKM. The CDR3 has 17 amino acids. CDR3 DNA sequence: TGTGCCAGCAGTTCGATCAGTGGGGCCCGCTCCTACAATGAGCAGTTCTTC. Protein product: CASSSISGARSYNEQFF.

This clone was seen a single time. The J gene is TRBJ2-3, the V gene TRBV9; D unclear. Deletions cut 0 bases from V and 2 bases from J, with 10 bases between. In germline, CDR1 is SGDLS, CDR2 YYNGEE. The CDR3 is 15 residues long. CDR3 protein: CASSVGAAYTDTQYF. The CDR3 DNA reads as TGTGCCAGCAGCGTAGGGGCAGCCTACACAGATACGCAGTATTTT.

This clone was counted once. The chain links TRBV2 to TRBJ1-3; TRBD1 matches at 8 bases. The germline gives CDR1 SNHLY, CDR2 FYNNEI. The junction had 0 bases not matched to a gene; V was cut back by 3 bases and J by 2 bases. The CDR3 is 14 residues long. The CDR3 spells CASSEDRAGNTIYF. CDR3 sequence (DNA): TGTGCCAGCAGTGAGGACAGGGCTGGAAACACCATATATTTT.

In the case of this clone: The junction shows a germline mismatch at one end, possibly a read error. The chain employs TRBV30 and TRBJ1-6; D not resolved. The CDR3 covers 15 residues. Germline V gene data show CDR1 as GTSNPN and CDR2 as SVGIG (reference sequence). CDR3 DNA: TGTGCCTGGAGTCCCCGGGTCTCCCATAATTCACCCCTCCACTTT. It is translated as CAWSPRVSHNSPLHF.

V and J are TRBV19 and TRBJ2-5; TRBD2 is a possible D gene (6 bases). The CDR3 extends over 16 amino acids. Germline assignment: CDR1 LNHDA and CDR2 SQIVND (reference sequence). Deletions cut 3 bases from V and 4 bases from J, with 18 bases between. The CDR3 nucleotides are TGTGCCAGTAGTATCGGGGCGCAAAACGGGGGAGAGACCCAGTACTTC. As protein: CASSIGAQNGGETQYF.

This clone has a single count. V and J are TRBV27 and TRBJ2-5, with a tentative D call TRBD1 (6 bases). This CDR3 spans 16 amino acids. Per germline, CDR1 MNHEY and CDR2 SMNVEV (reference sequence). V was shortened by 3 bases and J by 4 bases, with 18 bases between the two germline ends. CDR3 in DNA: TGTGCCAGCAGTTTTACAGGGTCCACGAACGGAGAGACCCAGTACTTC. As protein: CASSFTGSTNGETQYF.

With respect to this clone: The junction departs from the called germline gene at one end, perhaps through a read error. The rearrangement uses TRBV18 and TRBJ1-1, with a weak D call TRBD1 (5 bases). The CDR3 runs 15 residues. CDR1 KGHSH and CDR2 LQKENI come from the germline V gene. CDR3 sequence reads: CASSPRGGENTEAFF. CDR3 nucleotides: TGTGCCAGCTCGCCACGGGGGGGGGAGAACACTGAAGCTTTCTTT.

This rearrangement joins TRBV4-1 to TRBJ2-1; D is unresolved. V was trimmed by 3 bases and J by 8 bases, leaving 14 bases between them. Germline V lookup: CDR1 MGHRA, CDR2 YSYEKL. The CDR3 covers 14 residues. The CDR3 loop is CASSHPIPVHEQFF. The CDR3 DNA follows: TGCGCCAGCAGCCACCCTATCCCCGTCCATGAGCAGTTCTTC.

The count of this clone is one. This chain uses TRBV3-1 (or the pseudogene TRBV3-2) with TRBJ1-1, with 9 bases that match TRBD1. This CDR3 region has 20 residues. Germline values: CDR1 LGHDT, CDR2 YNNKEL (reference sequence). V dropped 2 bases and J dropped 1; count of bases not matched to a gene: 17. The CDR3 sequence is CASSQRLGTGNWPGNTEAFF. In nucleotides, the CDR3 is TGTGCCAGCAGCCAACGGCTTGGGACAGGGAATTGGCCAGGGAACACTGAAGCTTTCTTT.

CDR3 loop: CASSLWWGPGANVLTF. CDR3 DNA: TGTGCCAGTAGCCTGTGGTGGGGGCCCGGGGCCAACGTCCTGACTTTC. This chain joins TRBV19 and TRBJ2-6, with a weak D call TRBD1 (6 bases). The V end was cut by 6 bases, the J end by 4 bases, with 16 bases between. This CDR3 comprises 16 residues. Germline V lookup: CDR1 LNHDA, CDR2 SQIVND (reference sequence).

The chain links TRBV9 to TRBJ1-2; D not resolved. Trimming removed 1 base at V and 4 bases at J, with 17 bases between. There are 16 residues in the CDR3. From germline, CDR1 is SGDLS and CDR2 YYNGEE. CDR3 DNA sequence: TGTGCCAGCAGCGTATTGGTGGCCTCAAACAGCTATGGCTACACCTTC. It specifies CASSVLVASNSYGYTF. Full variable domain (rest looked up from reference TRBV9 and TRBJ1-2): DSGVTQTPKHLITATGQRVTLRCSPRSGDLSVYWYQQSLDQGLQFLIQYYNGEERAKGNILERFSAQQFPDLHSELNLSSLELGDSALYFCASSVLVASNSYGYTFGSGTRLTVV.

The V gene is TRBV18, the J gene TRBJ1-2, with D hard to call. The length of the CDR3 is 16 residues. Trimming removed 2 bases at V and 2 bases at J, with 15 bases between. Per the germline V gene, CDR1 is KGHSH and CDR2 is LQKENI. The CDR3 loop is CASSPNAGRKNYGYTF. The CDR3 region has the DNA TGTGCCAGCTCACCAAATGCGGGCAGGAAGAACTATGGCTACACCTTC.